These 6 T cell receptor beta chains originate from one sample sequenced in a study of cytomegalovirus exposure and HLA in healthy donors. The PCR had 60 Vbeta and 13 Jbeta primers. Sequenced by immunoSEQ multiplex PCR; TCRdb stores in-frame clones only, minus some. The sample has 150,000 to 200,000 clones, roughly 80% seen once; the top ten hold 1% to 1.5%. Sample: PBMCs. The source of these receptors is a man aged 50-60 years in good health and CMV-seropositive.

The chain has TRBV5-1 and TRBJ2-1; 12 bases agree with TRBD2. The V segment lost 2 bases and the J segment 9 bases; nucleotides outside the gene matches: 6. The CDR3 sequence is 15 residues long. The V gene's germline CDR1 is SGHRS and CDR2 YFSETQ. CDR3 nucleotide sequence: TGCGCCAGCAGCTTTCGGACTAGCGGGGAATCTGAGCAGTTCTTC. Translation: CASSFRTSGESEQFF.

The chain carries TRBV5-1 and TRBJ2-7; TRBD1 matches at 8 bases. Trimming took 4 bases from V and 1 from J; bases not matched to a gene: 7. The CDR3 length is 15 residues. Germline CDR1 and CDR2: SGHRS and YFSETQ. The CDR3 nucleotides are TGCGCCAGCAGCCTCGGGACAGGTGATTCCTACGAGCAGTACTTC. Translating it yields CASSLGTGDSYEQYF.

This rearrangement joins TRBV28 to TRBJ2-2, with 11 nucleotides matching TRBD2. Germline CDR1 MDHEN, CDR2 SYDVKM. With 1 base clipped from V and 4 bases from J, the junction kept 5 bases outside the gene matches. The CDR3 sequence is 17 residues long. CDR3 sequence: CASSLFSGRVGTGELFF. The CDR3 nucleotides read TGTGCCAGCAGTTTATTTAGCGGGAGGGTTGGCACCGGGGAGCTGTTTTTT.

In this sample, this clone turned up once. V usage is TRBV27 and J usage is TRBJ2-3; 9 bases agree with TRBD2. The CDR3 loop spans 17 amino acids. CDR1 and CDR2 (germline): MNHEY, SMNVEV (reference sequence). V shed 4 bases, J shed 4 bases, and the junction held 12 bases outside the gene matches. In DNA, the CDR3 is TGTGCCAGCAGTTCCTGGGGTAGCGGGAGAGGGGCAGATACGCAGTATTTT. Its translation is CASSSWGSGRGADTQYF.

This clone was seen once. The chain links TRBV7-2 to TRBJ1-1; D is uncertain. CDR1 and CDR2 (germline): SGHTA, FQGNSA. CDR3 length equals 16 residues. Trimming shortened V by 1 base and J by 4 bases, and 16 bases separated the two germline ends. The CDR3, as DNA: TGTGCCAGCAGCTTAGGGGCAGCCTATTATGGCACTGAAGCTTTCTTT. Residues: CASSLGAAYYGTEAFF.

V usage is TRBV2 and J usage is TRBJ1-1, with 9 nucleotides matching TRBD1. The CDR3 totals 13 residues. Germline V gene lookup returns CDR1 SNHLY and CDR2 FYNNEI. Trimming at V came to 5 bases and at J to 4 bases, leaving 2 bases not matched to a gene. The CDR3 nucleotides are TGTGCCAGCAGTCCGGACAGGGGCACTGAAGCTTTCTTT. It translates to CASSPDRGTEAFF.